These T cell receptor beta chains were read from a single sample in a study of T cell responses to AZD1222 COVID-19 vaccine. Only in-frame clones appear in the TCRdb table, and some are missing; sequencing was by immunoSEQ multiplex PCR. The sample carries 75,000 to 80,000 clones, approximately 87% recorded once. The specimen comprised peripheral blood, sampled 28 days after the second AZD1222 dose. Receptor source: an adult who received the AZD1222 COVID-19 vaccine. The CDR3 runs from the conserved cysteine through the conserved F or W. D genes are given only for firm matches. Where a row states a size, it is once, few, many or the class of an expanded clone; other rows omit it.

abundance	d_gene	v_gene	j_gene	CDR3nt	CDR3aa
.	TRBD2	TRBV7-9	TRBJ2-1	TGTGCCAGCAGCCCGAGGGCGGGGGGGCGAAACGATGAGCAGTTCTTC	CASSPRAGGRNDEQFF
.	TRBD1	TRBV5-6	TRBJ1-6	TGTGCCAGCAGCTGGGACAGGCGAAATAATTCACCCCTCCACTTT	CASSWDRRNNSPLHF
.	TRBD2	TRBV19	TRBJ2-1	TGTGCCAGTAGTATCGACGCTGGGACTAGTCCCAGGAATGAGCAGTTCTTC	CASSIDAGTSPRNEQFF
.	.	TRBV6-5	TRBJ1-3	TGTGCCAGCAGTTACGGCTCTGGAAACACCATATATTTT	CASSYGSGNTIYF
.	.	TRBV19	TRBJ1-5	TGTGCCAGTAGTATTTCCTTGGGGATAGGTAGGGGCAATCAGCCCCAGCATTTT	CASSISLGIGRGNQPQHF
.	.	TRBV24-1	TRBJ1-2	TGTGCCACCAGTGACCCCGGGAGGGGTGGCTATGGCTACACCTTC	CATSDPGRGGYGYTF
.	.	TRBV25-1	TRBJ1-5	TGTGCCAGCAGTCCAGGGGGCAATCAGCCCCAGCATTTT	CASSPGGNQPQHF
.	.	TRBV5-1	TRBJ1-2	TGCGCCACCAGGGACACAGAAGCTTATGGCTACACCTTC	CATRDTEAYGYTF
.	.	TRBV7-2	TRBJ1-4	TGTGCCAGCAGCTCAAGGGGACTGAGACCATTTGCAACTAATGAAAAACTGTTTTTT	CASSSRGLRPFATNEKLFF
.	TRBD1	TRBV19	TRBJ1-1	TGTGCCAGTCACGCCCGGGACAGGGACACTGAAGCTTTCTTT	CASHARDRDTEAFF
.	TRBD2	TRBV19	TRBJ2-5	TGTGCCAGTGGGACTAGCGGTAATCAAGAGACCCAGTACTTC	CASGTSGNQETQYF
.	TRBD1	TRBV11-1	TRBJ1-2	TGTGCCAGCAGCACACAGGGGGATGGCTACACCTTC	CASSTQGDGYTF
.	.	TRBV27	TRBJ2-7	TGTGCCAGCAACTACCTCCCGGGACCCAAGGGATACGAGCAGTACTTC	CASNYLPGPKGYEQYF
.	TRBD1	TRBV30	TRBJ2-1	TGTGCCTGGAGACCCCCGGGACAGGGGGCTAGTGAGCAGTTCTTC	CAWRPPGQGASEQFF
.	.	TRBV7-9	TRBJ1-4	TGTGCCAGCAGCTTAGGAGGGGCTGAAAAACTGTTTTTT	CASSLGGAEKLFF
.	.	TRBV6-4	TRBJ1-5	TGTCCCTCAGCCGCCAGAATCAATCAGCCCCAGCATTTT	CPSAARINQPQHF
few	TRBD1	TRBV11-2	TRBJ1-5	TGTGCCAGCAGCTTAGAGCAGGTCTTACAGGGGAGGGATCAGCCCCAGCATTTT	CASSLEQVLQGRDQPQHF
.	.	TRBV28	TRBJ1-5	TGTGCCAGCAGTCAGTATAGCAATCAGCCCCAGCATTTT	CASSQYSNQPQHF
.	TRBD1	TRBV6-6	TRBJ1-2	TGTGCCAGCAGTGACCAGGGGGCGTATGGCTACACCTTC	CASSDQGAYGYTF
.	TRBD1	TRBV19	TRBJ1-3	TGTGCCAGTCGACAGGGCCCATCTGGAAACACCATATATTTT	CASRQGPSGNTIYF
.	.	TRBV18	TRBJ1-5	TGTGCCAGCTCACCAGGGCGTGATGGCAATCAGCCCCAGCATTTT	CASSPGRDGNQPQHF
.	.	TRBV3-1/TRBV3-2	TRBJ2-2	TGTGCCAGCAGCCAAGGAGGTATAGACGGGGAGCTGTTTTTT	CASSQGGIDGELFF
.	TRBD1	TRBV27	TRBJ1-4	TGTGCCACCGCGGAGGACAGGGTTAGCGAAAAACTGTTTTTT	CATAEDRVSEKLFF
.	.	TRBV6-2/TRBV6-3	TRBJ2-3	TGTGCCAGCAGTTACCGGGGGACAGATACGCAGTATTTT	CASSYRGTDTQYF
once	.	TRBV28	TRBJ2-3	TGTGCCAGCAGTTTAACAGGAGGGGATACGCAGTATTTT	CASSLTGGDTQYF
.	.	TRBV28	TRBJ1-3	TGTGCCAGCACTCACCGGAGCTCTGGAAACACCATATATTTT	CASTHRSSGNTIYF
.	.	TRBV18	TRBJ1-1	TGTGCCAGCTCACCACGGGAGGGCACGAACACTGAAGCTTTCTTT	CASSPREGTNTEAFF
.	TRBD2	TRBV28	TRBJ2-3	TGTGCCAGCAGTTTCCTAGCGGGGGGGCCGGGAGATACGCAGTATTTT	CASSFLAGGPGDTQYF
.	.	TRBV6-1	TRBJ2-3	TGTGCCAGCAGTGAAAGGACGGAGTACACAGATACGCAGTATTTT	CASSERTEYTDTQYF
.	.	TRBV7-3	TRBJ2-1	TGTGCCAGTGGACAGAGTTCGGAATACAATGAGCAGTTCTTC	CASGQSSEYNEQFF
.	.	TRBV7-9	TRBJ1-5	TGTGCCAGCAGCTGGGGGGGGGAGATGGGCAATCAGCCCCAGCATTTT	CASSWGGEMGNQPQHF
few	.	TRBV7-3	TRBJ1-2	TGTGCCAGCAGCCAGTCCCGGGACATAGATGGCTACACCTTC	CASSQSRDIDGYTF
once	.	TRBV10-2	TRBJ1-2	TGCGCCAGCAGTGAGTCGAAGGGCACTGGCTACACCTTC	CASSESKGTGYTF
once	.	TRBV4-3	TRBJ2-3	TGCGCCAGCAGCCAATCCTTTTCTGCCCAAGCAGATACGCAGTATTTT	CASSQSFSAQADTQYF
.	.	TRBV28	TRBJ1-5	TGTGCCAGCAGTTTATTTAGCCAGCCCCAGCATTTT	CASSLFSQPQHF
.	.	TRBV12-1	TRBJ1-1	TGTGCCAGCAGCTTTGTGGGTACTCAGGACACTGAAGCTTTCTTT	CASSFVGTQDTEAFF
.	TRBD1	TRBV28	TRBJ1-1	TGTGCCAGCAGCCTTAGACCGGGACAGGGAGTGAACACTGAAGCTTTCTTT	CASSLRPGQGVNTEAFF
.	.	TRBV7-2	TRBJ2-7	TGTGCCAGCAGCTTAGAGGCCATGGGTCCGTCCCTCGAGCAGTACTTC	CASSLEAMGPSLEQYF
once	TRBD1	TRBV11-3	TRBJ1-6	TGTGCCAGCAGCTTACCGGGACAGGGGGCAAGTTCACCCCTCCACTTT	CASSLPGQGASSPLHF
.	.	TRBV7-9	TRBJ1-6	TGTGCCAGCAGCAACCGGGACATTGGATCACCCCTCCACTTT	CASSNRDIGSPLHF
.	TRBD1	TRBV9	TRBJ1-1	TGTGCCAGCAGCGTAGTTGACAGGGCGAACACTGAAGCTTTCTTT	CASSVVDRANTEAFF
.	TRBD1	TRBV4-3	TRBJ1-5	TGCGCCAGCAGCCAAGAGAGTCAGGGGGCGCCCCAGCATTTT	CASSQESQGAPQHF
.	.	TRBV19	TRBJ2-2	TGTGCCAGTAGTATCCCCGGGGCCGGGGAGCTGTTTTTT	CASSIPGAGELFF
.	TRBD1	TRBV18	TRBJ2-7	TGTGCCAGCTCTCTGCCGGGACAGGCCTCCTACGAGCAGTACTTC	CASSLPGQASYEQYF
.	.	TRBV6-6	TRBJ1-6	TGTGCCAGCAGTCCGGCGGCTTGGGAAATTAATTCACCCCTCCACTTT	CASSPAAWEINSPLHF